This TCR beta chain is from a study of neurological immune-mediated disorders (dated by TCRdb to the late 2010s). About the full investigation: Using UMI-based sequencing, the study compared peripheral blood TCR-beta repertoires from patients with HTLV-I-associated myelopathy (HAM/TSP), patients with multiple sclerosis, and healthy controls. Alongside PBMC samples, the set of more than 80 TCR-beta libraries contained longitudinal samples, technical triplicates, and paired CD4+ and CD8+ T-cell subsets that had been sorted. The cohort was made up of 68 subjects, consisting of roughly 14 HAM/TSP patients, 34 multiple sclerosis patients and around 20 healthy controls.

cDNA was synthesized by template-switch 5'RACE using a primer with a 10-nucleotide random unique molecular identifier that tagged each TCR transcript. Over 200 million TCR-beta sequences, covering 15-18 subjects, were produced in each sequencing run. Total RNA was extracted with the RNeasy kit. The KAPA Real-time Library Amplification kit was used to amplify TCR-beta VDJ regions with primers for the TCR constant region and the 5'RACE anchor. A first PCR added sample indexes and Illumina adaptors, after which a second PCR increased the library yield. The roughly 650 bp TCR product was size-selected on a 2% E-gel SizeSelection system after Ampure bead purification. Library quality was checked on a Bioanalyzer, concentration was measured with Qubit, and libraries were quantified with the Kapa Library Quantification kit before pooling. Libraries were sequenced paired-end 2 x 150 bp on an Illumina HiSeq 2500. To increase sequence diversity, roughly 25-31% phiX was spiked into each library pool. Processing in the source paper ran as follows. Quality-filtered reads were processed with the UMI-based MiGEC pipeline, which removed over 90% of raw TCR sequences during error correction. VDJ genes were aligned to IMGT germline references, and clonotypes were defined by unique CDR3 amino acid sequence plus V-J genes. VDJtools evaluated clonal expansion, Shannon diversity and CDR3 relatedness (CalcPairwiseDistances, ClusterSamples); CLCbio workbench built phylogenetic trees. Expanded clones were defined as having at least 8 unique UMIs, based on coefficient-of-variation modelling across technical triplicates. TCRdb reworked the public reads: Q25 trimming with fastp, MiXCR clone assembly, productive beta chains retained. Rows are combined by CDR3 protein, so each entry shows the most common genes and DNA. These V and J calls derive from TCRdb rather than the authors' analysis. The table for this sample lists under 85,000 distinct CDR3 sequences; around 14% of them were counted only once. The ten largest clones represent approximately 7.5% of the sample.

This clonotype appeared many times. Its recognized antigen is unknown. Within one base of it there is no much larger clone, and no base qualities were kept. The healthy controls were volunteers from blood banks in Maryland, USA. Unsorted PBMC libraries were generated from 2 million PBMCs stored in RNAlater at -80 °C until RNA extraction. Peripheral blood was subjected to Ficoll-Hypaque density gradient centrifugation to isolate PBMCs, which were then cryopreserved in liquid nitrogen. The study at large found these results: Across subjects, expanded clones never shared an identical CDR3 amino acid sequence, which suggests that the TCR-beta repertoires in every group were private. The highest TCR clonal expansion was observed in HAM/TSP patients, whereas the lowest was observed in MS patients, even when compared with healthy controls.

The receptor was derived from a woman aged 45-60 years in good health. Sequencing was performed on PBMCs.

Read as DNA, the sequence is TGTGCCAGCAGCCTTACCGACAGGGGACATCAGCCCCAGCATTTT. This codes for CASSLTDRGHQPQHF. The sequence is built from TRBV5-5 and TRBJ1-5; 8 bases in the junction line up with TRBD1. Spanning cysteine to phenylalanine, the CDR3 consists of 15 amino acids. Kept here is only the CDR3 DNA, which spans 45 bases and is read in frame from base 1. From the germline V gene (reference sequence), CDR1 is SGHKS and CDR2 is YYEKEE. V is trimmed back by 4 bases and J by 5 bases, and the junction contains 8 bases that no gene match accounts for.